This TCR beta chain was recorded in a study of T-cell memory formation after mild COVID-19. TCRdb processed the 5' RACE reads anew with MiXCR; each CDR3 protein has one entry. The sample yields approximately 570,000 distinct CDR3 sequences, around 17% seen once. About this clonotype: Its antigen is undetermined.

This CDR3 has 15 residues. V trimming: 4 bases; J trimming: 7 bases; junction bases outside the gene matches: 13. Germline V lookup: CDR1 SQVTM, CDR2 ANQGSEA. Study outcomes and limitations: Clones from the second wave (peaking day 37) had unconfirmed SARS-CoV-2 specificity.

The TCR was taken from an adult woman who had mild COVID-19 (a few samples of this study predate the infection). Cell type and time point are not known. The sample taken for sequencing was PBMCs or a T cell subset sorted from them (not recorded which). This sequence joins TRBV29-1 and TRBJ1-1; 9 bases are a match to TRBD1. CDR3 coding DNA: TGCAGCGTTGGCGTAGGGGACAGGGCGGTGGATGAAGCTTTCTTT. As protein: CSVGVGDRAVDEAFF.